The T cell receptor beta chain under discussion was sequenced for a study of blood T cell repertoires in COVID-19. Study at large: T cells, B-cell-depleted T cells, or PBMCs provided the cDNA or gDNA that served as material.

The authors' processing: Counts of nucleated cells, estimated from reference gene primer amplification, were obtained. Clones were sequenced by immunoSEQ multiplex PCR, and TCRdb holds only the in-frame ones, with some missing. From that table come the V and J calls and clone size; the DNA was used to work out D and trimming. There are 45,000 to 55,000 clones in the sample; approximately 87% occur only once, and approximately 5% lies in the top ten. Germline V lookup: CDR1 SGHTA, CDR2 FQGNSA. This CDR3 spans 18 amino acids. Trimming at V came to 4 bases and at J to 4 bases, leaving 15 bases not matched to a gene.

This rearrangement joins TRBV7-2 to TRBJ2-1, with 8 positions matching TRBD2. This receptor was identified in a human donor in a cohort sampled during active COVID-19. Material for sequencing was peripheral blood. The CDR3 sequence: CASSYLAVSGVIYNEQFF. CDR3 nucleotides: TGTGCCAGCAGCTACCTAGCGGTTAGCGGGGTTATTTACAATGAGCAGTTCTTC. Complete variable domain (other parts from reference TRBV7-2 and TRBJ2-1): GAGVSQSPSNKVTEKGKDVELRCDPISGHTALYWYRQSLGQGLEFLIYFQGNSAPDKSGLPSDRFSAERTGGSVSTLTIQRTQQEDSAVYLCASSYLAVSGVIYNEQFFGPGTRLTVL.